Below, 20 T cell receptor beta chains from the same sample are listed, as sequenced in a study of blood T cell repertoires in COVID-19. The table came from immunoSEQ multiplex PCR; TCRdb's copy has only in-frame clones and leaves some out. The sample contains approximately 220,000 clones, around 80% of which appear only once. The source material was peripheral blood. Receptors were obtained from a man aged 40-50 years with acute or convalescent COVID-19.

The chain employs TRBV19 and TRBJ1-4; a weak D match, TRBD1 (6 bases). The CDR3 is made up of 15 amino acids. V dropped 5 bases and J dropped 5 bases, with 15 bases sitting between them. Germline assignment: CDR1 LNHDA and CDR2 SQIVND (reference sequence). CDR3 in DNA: TGTGCCAGTAGTCTCTCGGACAGAAGAAATGAAAAACTGTTTTTT. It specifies CASSLSDRRNEKLFF.

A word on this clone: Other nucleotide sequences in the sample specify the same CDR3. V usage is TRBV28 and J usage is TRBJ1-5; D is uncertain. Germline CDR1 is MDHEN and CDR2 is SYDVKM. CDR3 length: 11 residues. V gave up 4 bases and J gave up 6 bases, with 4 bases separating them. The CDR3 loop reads CASSSGQPQHF. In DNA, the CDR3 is TGTGCCAGCAGTTCCGGTCAGCCCCAGCATTTT.

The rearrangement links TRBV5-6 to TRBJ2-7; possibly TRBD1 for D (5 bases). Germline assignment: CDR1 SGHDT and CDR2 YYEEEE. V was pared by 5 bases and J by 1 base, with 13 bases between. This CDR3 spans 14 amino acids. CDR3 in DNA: TGTGCCAGCAGTTTAGACCGACAGTCCTACGAGCAGTACTTC. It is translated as CASSLDRQSYEQYF.

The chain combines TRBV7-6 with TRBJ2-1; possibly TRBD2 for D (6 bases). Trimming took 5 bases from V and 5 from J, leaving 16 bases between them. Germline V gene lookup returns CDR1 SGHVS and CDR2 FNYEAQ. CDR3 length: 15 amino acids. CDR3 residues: CASSLDPGLHNEQFF. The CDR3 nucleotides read TGTGCCAGCAGCCTTGACCCGGGACTCCACAATGAGCAGTTCTTC.

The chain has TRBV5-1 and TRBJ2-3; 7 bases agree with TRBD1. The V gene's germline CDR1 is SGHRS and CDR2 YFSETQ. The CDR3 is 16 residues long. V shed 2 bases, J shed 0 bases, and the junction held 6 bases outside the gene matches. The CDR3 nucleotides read TGCGCCAGCAGCTTACGACAGGGCCCTAGCACAGATACGCAGTATTTT. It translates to CASSLRQGPSTDTQYF.

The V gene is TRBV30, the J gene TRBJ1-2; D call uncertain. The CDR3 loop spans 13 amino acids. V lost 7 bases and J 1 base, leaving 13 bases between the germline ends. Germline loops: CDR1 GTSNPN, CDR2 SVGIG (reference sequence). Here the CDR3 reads CASSLGVNYGYTF. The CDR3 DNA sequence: TGTGCCTCTAGTTTGGGTGTTAACTATGGCTACACCTTC.

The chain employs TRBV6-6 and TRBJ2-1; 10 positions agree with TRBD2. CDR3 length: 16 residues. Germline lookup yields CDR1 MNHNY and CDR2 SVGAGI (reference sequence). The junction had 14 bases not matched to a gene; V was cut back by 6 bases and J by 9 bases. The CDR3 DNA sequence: TGTGCCAGCAGCCCCGGGACTAGCGACAAACGGGGTGAGCAGTTCTTC. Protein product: CASSPGTSDKRGEQFF.

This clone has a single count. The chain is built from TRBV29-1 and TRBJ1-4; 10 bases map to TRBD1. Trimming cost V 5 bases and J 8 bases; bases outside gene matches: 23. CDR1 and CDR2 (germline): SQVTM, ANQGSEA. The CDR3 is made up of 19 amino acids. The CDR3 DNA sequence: TGCAGCGTTTACCCAACCACAGGACAGGGGGACCCGGGAGGAGAAAAACTGTTTTTT. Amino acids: CSVYPTTGQGDPGGEKLFF.

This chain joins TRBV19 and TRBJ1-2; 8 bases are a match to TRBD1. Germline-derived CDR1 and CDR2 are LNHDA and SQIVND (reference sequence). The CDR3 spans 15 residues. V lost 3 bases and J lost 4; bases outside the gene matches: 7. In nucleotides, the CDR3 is TGTGCCAGTAGTATGGGGACAGGCCCCCTCTATGGCTACACCTTC. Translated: CASSMGTGPLYGYTF.

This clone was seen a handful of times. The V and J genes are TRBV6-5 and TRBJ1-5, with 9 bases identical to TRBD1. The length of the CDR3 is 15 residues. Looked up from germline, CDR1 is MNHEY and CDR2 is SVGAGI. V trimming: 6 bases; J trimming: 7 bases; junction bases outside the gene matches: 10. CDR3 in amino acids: CASSPGTGFGQPQHF. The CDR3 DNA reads TGTGCCAGCAGCCCCGGGACAGGGTTTGGGCAGCCCCAGCATTTT.

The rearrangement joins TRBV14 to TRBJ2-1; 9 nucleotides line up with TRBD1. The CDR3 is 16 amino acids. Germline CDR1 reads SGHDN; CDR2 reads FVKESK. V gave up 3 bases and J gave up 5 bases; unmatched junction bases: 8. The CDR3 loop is CASSQEDRGIHNEQFF. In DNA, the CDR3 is TGTGCCAGCAGCCAGGAAGACAGGGGGATCCACAATGAGCAGTTCTTC.

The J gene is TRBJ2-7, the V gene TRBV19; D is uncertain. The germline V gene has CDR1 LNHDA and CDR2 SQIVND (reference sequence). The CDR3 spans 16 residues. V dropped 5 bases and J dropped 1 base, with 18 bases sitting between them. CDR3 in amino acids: CASSPLYSVRSYEQYF. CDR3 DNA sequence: TGTGCCAGTAGTCCCTTATACTCCGTCCGGTCCTACGAGCAGTACTTC.

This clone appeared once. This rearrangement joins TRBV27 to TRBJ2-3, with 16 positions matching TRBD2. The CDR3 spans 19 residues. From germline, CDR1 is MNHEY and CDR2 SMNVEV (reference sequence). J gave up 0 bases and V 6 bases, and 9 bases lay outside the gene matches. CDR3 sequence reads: CASRREGLAGGISTDTQYF. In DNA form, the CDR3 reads TGTGCCAGCAGGCGAGAGGGACTAGCGGGAGGGATTAGCACAGATACGCAGTATTTT.

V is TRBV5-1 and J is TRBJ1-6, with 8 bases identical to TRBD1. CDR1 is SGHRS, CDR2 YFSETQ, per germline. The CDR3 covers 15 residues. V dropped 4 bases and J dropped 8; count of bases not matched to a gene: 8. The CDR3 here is CASSPRQGRDSPLHF. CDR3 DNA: TGCGCCAGCAGCCCTCGACAGGGGAGAGATTCACCCCTCCACTTT.

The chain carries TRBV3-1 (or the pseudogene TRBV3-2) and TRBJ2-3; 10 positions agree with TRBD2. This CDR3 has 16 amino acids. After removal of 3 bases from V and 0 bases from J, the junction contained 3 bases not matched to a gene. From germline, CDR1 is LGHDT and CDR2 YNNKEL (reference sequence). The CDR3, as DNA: TGTGCCAGCAGCCATGGACTAGCGGACAGCACAGATACGCAGTATTTT. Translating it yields CASSHGLADSTDTQYF.

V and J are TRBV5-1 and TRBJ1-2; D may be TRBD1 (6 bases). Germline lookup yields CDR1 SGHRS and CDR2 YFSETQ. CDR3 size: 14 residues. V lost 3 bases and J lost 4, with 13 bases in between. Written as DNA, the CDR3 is TGCGCCAGCAGCTCTCTCCAGGGGACCTATGGCTACACCTTC. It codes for CASSSLQGTYGYTF. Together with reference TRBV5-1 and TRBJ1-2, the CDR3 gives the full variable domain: KAGVTQTPRYLIKTRGQQVTLSCSPISGHRSVSWYQQTPGQGLQFLFEYFSETQRNKGNFPGRFSGRQFSNSRSEMNVSTLELGDSALYLCASSSLQGTYGYTFGSGTRLTVV.

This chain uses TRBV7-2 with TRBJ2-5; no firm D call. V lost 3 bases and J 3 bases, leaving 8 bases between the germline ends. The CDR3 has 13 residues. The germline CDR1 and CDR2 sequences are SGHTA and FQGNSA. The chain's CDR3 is CASSFDIEETQYF. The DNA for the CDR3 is TGTGCCAGCAGCTTTGACATAGAAGAGACCCAGTACTTC.

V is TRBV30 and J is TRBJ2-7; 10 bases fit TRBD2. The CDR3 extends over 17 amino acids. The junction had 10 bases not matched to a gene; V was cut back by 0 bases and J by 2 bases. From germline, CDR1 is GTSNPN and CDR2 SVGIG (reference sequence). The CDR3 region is CAWSVGLAGEGAYEQYF. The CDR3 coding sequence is TGTGCCTGGAGTGTCGGTCTAGCGGGAGAAGGGGCCTACGAGCAGTACTTC.

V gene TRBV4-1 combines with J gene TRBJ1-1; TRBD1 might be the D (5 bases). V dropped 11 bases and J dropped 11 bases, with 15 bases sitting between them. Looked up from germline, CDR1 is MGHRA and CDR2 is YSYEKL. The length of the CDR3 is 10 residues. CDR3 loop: CASWGERAFF. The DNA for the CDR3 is TGCGCCTCCTGGGGGGAGAGGGCTTTCTTT.

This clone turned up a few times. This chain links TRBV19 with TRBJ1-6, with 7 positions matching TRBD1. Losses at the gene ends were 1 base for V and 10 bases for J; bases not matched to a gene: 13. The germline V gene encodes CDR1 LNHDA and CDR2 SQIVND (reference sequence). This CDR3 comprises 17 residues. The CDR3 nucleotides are TGTGCCAGTAGTATAGGCCCCTCAAGGGGGCGAAGATCACCCCTCCACTTT. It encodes CASSIGPSRGRRSPLHF.